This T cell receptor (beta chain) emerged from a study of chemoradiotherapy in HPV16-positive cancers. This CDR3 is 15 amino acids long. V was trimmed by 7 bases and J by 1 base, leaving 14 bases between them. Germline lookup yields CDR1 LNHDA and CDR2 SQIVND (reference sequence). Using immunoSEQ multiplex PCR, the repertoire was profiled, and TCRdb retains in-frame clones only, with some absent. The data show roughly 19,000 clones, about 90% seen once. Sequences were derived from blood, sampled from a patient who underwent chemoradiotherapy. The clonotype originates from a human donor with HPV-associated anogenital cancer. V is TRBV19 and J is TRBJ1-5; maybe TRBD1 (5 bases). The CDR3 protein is CASTTNWGSNQPQHF. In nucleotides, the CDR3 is TGTGCCAGTACCACAAACTGGGGCAGCAATCAGCCCCAGCATTTT.